This TCR beta chain was captured by sequencing in a study of T-cell memory formation after mild COVID-19. TCRdb used MiXCR to reprocess the 5' RACE reads, holding one entry per CDR3 protein. This table holds around 390,000 distinct CDR3 sequences, approximately 16% found once. There are a few counts of this clonotype. This CDR3 spans 15 amino acids. Germline V lookup: CDR1 MNHNS, CDR2 SASEGT. V lost 5 bases to trimming and J lost 0 bases, with 12 bases between them. V and J are TRBV6-1 and TRBJ2-3, with D tentatively TRBD2 (6 bases). Sequenced: PBMCs or a T cell subset sorted from them (not recorded which). The sequence came from a man aged 18 to 35 who had mild COVID-19 (a few samples of this study predate the infection). Cell type and time point are not known. The CDR3, as DNA: TGTGCCAGCAGTCCAGGGAGGACTAGCACAGATACGCAGTATTTT. Translation: CASSPGRTSTDTQYF.